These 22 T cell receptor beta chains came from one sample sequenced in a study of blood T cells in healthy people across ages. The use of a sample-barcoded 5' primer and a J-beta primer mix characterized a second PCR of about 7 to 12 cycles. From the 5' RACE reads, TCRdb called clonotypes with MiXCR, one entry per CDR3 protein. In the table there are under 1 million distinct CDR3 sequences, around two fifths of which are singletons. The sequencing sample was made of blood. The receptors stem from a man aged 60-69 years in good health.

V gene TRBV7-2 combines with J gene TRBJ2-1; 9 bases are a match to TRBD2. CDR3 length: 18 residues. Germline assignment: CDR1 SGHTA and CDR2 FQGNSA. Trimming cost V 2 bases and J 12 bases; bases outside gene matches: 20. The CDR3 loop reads CASSLSRMGGGAIFGQFF. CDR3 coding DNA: TGTGCCAGCAGCTTAAGTCGGATGGGCGGGGGGGCTATATTTGGGCAGTTCTTC.

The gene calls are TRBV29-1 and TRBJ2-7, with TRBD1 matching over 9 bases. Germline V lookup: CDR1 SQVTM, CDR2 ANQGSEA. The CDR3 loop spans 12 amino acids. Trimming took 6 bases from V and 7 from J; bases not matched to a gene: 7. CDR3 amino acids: CSVGQGKVEQYF. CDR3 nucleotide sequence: TGCAGCGTCGGACAGGGGAAAGTGGAGCAGTACTTC.

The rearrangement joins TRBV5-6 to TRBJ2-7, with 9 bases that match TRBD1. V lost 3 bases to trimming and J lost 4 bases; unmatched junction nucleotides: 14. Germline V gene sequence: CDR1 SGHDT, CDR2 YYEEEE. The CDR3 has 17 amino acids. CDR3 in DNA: TGTGCCAGCAGCTCGCGAATCGATACAGGGGGCAGGTACGAGCAGTACTTC. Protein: CASSSRIDTGGRYEQYF.

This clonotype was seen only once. The CDR3 nucleotides read TGTGCCACCGCCTCCGGTCCCTTGGGACACAATGAGCAGTACTTC. Translation gives CATASGPLGHNEQYF. V is TRBV15 and J is TRBJ2-5; a weak D match, TRBD1 (6 bases). Trimming took off 8 bases at V and 11 bases at J, with 27 bases between the two ends. The CDR3 runs 15 residues. Germline values: CDR1 LNHNV, CDR2 YYDKDF (reference sequence).

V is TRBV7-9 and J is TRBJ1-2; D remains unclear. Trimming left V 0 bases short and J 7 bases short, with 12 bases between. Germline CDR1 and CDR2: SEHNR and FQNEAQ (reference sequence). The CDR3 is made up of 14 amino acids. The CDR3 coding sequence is TGTGCCAGCAGCTTAGCAGGGAAAGCACGTGGCTACACCTTC. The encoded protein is CASSLAGKARGYTF.

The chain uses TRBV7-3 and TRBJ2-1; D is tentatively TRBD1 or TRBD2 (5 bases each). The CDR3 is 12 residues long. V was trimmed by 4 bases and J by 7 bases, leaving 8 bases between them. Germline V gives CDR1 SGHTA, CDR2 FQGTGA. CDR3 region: CASSWDGNEQFF. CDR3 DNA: TGTGCCAGCAGCTGGGACGGGAATGAGCAGTTCTTC.

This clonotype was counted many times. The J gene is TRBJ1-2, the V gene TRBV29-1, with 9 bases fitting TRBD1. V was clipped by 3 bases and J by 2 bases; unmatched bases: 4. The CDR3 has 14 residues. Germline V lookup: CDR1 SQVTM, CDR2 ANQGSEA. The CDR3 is CSVDGQGTNYGYTF. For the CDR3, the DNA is TGCAGCGTTGACGGACAGGGGACGAACTATGGCTACACCTTC.

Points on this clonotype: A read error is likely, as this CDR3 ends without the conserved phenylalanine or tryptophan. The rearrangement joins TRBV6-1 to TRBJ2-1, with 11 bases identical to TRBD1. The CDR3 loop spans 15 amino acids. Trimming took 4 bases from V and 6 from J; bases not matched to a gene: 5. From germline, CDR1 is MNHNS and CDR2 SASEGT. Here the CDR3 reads CASSAPGTGGNEQFL. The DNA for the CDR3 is TGTGCCAGCAGTGCCCCCGGGACAGGGGGCAATGAGCAGTTCCTC.

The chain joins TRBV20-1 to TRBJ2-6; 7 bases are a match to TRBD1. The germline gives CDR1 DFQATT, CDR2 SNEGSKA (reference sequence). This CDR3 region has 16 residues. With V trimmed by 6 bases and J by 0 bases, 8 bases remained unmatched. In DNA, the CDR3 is TGCAGTGCCCCCGGGACAGACGCCTCTGGGGCCAACGTCCTGACTTTC. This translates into CSAPGTDASGANVLTF.

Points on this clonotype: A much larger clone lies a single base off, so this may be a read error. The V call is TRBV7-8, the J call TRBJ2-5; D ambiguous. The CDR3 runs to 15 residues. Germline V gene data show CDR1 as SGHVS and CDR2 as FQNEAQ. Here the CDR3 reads CASGLHNAQDQTQYF. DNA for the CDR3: TGTGCCAGCGGCTTACACAATGCCCAGGATCAGACCCAGTACTTC.

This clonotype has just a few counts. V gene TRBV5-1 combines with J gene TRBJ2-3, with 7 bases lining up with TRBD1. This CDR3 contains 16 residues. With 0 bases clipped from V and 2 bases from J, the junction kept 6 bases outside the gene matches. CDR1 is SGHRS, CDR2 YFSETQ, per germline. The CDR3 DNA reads TGCGCCAGCAGCTTGGCGGCAGGGGGACACACAGATACGCAGTATTTT. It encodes CASSLAAGGHTDTQYF. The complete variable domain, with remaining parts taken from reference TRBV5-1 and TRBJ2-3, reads KAGVTQTPRYLIKTRGQQVTLSCSPISGHRSVSWYQQTPGQGLQFLFEYFSETQRNKGNFPGRFSGRQFSNSRSEMNVSTLELGDSALYLCASSLAAGGHTDTQYFGPGTRLTVL.

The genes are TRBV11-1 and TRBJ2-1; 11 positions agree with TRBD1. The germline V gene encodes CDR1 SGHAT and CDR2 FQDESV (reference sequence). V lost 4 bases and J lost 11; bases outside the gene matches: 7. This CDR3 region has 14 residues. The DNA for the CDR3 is TGTGCCAGCAGCTCCGGGACAGGGGGGGGGAAGCAGTTCTTC. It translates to CASSSGTGGGKQFF.

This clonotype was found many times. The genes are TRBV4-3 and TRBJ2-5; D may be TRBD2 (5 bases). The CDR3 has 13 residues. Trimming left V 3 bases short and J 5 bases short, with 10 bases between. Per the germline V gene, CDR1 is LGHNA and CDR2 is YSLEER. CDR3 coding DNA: TGCGCCAGCAGCCAGCGGGTAGGCGAGACCCAGTACTTC. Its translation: CASSQRVGETQYF.

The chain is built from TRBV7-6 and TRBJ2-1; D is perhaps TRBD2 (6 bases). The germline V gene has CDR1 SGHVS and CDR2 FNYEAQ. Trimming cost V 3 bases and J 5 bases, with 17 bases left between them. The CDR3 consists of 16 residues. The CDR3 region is CASSLNPGLRDNEQFF. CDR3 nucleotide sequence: TGTGCCAGCAGCTTGAATCCGGGACTCAGGGACAATGAGCAGTTCTTC.

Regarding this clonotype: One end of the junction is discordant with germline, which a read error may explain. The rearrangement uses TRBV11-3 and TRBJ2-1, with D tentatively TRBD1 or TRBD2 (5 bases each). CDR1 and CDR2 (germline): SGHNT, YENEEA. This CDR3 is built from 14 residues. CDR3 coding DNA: TGCGCCAGCAGCACCACCGGGGCCGCCAATGAGCAGTTCTTC. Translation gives CASSTTGAANEQFF.

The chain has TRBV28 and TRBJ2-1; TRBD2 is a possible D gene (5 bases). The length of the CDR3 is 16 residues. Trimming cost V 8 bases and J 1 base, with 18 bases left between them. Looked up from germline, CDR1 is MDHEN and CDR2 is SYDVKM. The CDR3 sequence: CASGGRRTDSYNEQFF. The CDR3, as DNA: TGTGCCAGCGGTGGGCGTCGGACTGATTCCTACAATGAGCAGTTCTTC.

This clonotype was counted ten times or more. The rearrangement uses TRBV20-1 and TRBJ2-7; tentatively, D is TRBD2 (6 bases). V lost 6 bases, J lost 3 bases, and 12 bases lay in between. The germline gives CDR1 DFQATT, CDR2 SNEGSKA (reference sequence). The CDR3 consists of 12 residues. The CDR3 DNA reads TGCAGTGCAGTGCAGGAGGGCTACGAGCAGTACTTC. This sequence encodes CSAVQEGYEQYF.

CDR3 in DNA: TGTGCCAGCAGCCGGACAGGGGGCGAAGTGGGGCAGTACTTC. Protein sequence: CASSRTGGEVGQYF. The chain has TRBV5-5 and TRBJ2-5; 11 nucleotides align to TRBD1. With V trimmed by 4 bases and J by 11 bases, 10 bases remained unmatched. CDR3 size: 14 residues. Germline-derived CDR1 and CDR2 are SGHKS and YYEKEE (reference sequence).

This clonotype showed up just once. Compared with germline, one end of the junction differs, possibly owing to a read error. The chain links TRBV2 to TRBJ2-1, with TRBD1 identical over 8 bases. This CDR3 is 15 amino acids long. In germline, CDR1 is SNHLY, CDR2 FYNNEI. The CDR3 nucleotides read TGTGCCAGCAGTGGGACAGGGAAATCTCACAATGAGCGGTTCTTC. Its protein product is CASSGTGKSHNERFF.

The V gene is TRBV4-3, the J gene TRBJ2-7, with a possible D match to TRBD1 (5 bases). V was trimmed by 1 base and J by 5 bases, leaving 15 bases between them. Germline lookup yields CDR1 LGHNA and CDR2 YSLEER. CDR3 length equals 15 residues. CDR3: CASSQVPQVFNEQYF. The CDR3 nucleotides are TGCGCCAGCAGCCAAGTGCCACAGGTCTTCAACGAGCAGTACTTC.

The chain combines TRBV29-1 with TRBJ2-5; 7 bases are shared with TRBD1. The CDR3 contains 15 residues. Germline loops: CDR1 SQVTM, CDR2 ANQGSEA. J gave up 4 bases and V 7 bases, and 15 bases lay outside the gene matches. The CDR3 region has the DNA TGCAGCGCCATAGGAGTACAGGGGAGCGGAGAGACCCAGTACTTC. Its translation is CSAIGVQGSGETQYF.

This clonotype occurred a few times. In nucleotides, the CDR3 is TGTGCCTCAACAAACCTCCGCCTGGACTACCCCCTTCAAGAGACCCAGTACTTC. Translation: CASTNLRLDYPLQETQYF. J is TRBJ2-5 and V is TRBV28, with D possibly being TRBD2 (6 bases). CDR3 length: 18 residues. Germline lookup yields CDR1 MDHEN and CDR2 SYDVKM. Deletions cut 11 bases from V and 2 bases from J, with 30 bases between.